This T cell receptor (beta chain) was sequenced for a study of blood T cell repertoires in COVID-19. Study context: COVID-19 samples collected from the United States, Italy and Spain covered acute and convalescent phases. T cells, B-cell-depleted T cells, or PBMCs provided the cDNA or gDNA that served as material.

The participants were between roughly 18 and 89 years old and came from some 23 US areas. The data were produced by immunoSEQ multiplex PCR, yet TCRdb's version contains in-frame clones alone and is incomplete. The repertoire consists of hundreds of thousands of clones, with roughly 87% occurring once and the leading ten covering just under 6.5%. CDR1 is SEHNR, CDR2 FQNEAQ, per germline (reference sequence). This CDR3 has 14 residues. V shed 3 bases and J 5 bases; nucleotides not matched to a gene: 7. The gene calls are TRBV7-9 and TRBJ2-7, with 7 bases matching TRBD1. Sequenced sample: PBMCs or T cells enriched from blood (not recorded which). The receptor comes from a woman younger than 45 with acute COVID-19. The chain's CDR3 is CASSFTGQSNEQYF. The CDR3 DNA is TGTGCCAGCAGCTTTACGGGACAGTCCAACGAGCAGTACTTC.